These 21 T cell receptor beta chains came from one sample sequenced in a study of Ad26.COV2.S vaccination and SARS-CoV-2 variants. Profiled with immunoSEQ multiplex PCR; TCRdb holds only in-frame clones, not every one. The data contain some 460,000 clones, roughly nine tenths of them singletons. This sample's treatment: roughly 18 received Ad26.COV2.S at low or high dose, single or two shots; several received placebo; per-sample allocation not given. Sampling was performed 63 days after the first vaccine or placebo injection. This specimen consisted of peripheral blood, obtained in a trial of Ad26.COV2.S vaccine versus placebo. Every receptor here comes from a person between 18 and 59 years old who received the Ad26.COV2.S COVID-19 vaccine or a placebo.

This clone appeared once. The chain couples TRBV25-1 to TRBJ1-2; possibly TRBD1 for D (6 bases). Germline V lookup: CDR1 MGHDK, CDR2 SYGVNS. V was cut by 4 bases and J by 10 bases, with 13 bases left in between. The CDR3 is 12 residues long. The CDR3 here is CASSARDTAYTF. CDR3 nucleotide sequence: TGTGCCAGCAGTGCCAGGGACACGGCCTACACCTTC.

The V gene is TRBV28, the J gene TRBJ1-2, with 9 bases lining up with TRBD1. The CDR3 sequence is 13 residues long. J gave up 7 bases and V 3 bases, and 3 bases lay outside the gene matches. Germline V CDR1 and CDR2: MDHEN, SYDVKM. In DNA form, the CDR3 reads TGTGCCAGCAGTTTGACAGGGGGGGGTGGCTACACCTTC. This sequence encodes CASSLTGGGGYTF.

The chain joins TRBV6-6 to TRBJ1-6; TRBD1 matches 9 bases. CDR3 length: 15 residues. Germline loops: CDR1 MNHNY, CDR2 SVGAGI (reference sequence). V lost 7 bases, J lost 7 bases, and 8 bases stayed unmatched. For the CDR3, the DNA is TGTGCCAGCACCGCCGGTGGACAGGGGAATTCACCCCTCCACTTT. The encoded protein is CASTAGGQGNSPLHF.

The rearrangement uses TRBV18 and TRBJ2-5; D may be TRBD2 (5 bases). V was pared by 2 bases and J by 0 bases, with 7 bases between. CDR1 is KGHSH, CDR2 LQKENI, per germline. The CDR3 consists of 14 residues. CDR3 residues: CASSPGGDQETQYF. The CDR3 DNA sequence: TGTGCCAGCTCACCAGGAGGAGACCAAGAGACCCAGTACTTC.

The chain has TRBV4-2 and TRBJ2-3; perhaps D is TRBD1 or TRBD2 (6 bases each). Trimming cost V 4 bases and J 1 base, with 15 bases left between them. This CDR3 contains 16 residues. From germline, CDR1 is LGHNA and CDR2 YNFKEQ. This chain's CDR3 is CASSLEGGVRTDTQYF. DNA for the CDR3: TGTGCCAGCAGCCTTGAGGGGGGTGTCCGCACAGATACGCAGTATTTT.

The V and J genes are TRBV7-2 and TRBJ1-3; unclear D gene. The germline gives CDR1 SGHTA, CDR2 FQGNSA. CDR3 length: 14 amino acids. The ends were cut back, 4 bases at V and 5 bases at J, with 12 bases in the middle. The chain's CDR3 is CASSSQSVRNTIYF. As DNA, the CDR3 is TGTGCCAGCAGCTCTCAGTCGGTTAGAAACACCATATATTTT.

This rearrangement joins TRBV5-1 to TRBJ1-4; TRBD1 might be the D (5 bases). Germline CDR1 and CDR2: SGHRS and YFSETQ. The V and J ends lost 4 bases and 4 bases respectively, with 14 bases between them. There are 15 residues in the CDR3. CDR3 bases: TGCGCCAGCAGCCACGGGACGTTTAATAATGAAAAACTGTTTTTT. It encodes CASSHGTFNNEKLFF.

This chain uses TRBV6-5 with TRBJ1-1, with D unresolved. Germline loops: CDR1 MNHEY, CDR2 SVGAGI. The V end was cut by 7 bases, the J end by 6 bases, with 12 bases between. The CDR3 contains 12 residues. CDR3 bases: TGTGCCAGCACCGGATTAGGTTCTGAAGCTTTCTTT. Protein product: CASTGLGSEAFF.

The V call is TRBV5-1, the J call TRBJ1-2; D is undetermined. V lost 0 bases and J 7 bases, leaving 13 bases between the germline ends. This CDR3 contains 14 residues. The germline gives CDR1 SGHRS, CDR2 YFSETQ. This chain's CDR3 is CASSLGESVGGYTF. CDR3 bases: TGCGCCAGCAGCTTGGGAGAGTCGGTGGGTGGCTACACCTTC.

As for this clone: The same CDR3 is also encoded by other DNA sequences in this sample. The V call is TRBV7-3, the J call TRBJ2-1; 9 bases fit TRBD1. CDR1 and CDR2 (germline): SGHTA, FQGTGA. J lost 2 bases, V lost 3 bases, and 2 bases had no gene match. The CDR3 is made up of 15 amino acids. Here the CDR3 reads CASSLGQGPYNEQFF. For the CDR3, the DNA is TGTGCCAGCAGCTTGGGACAGGGCCCCTACAATGAGCAGTTCTTC.

In nucleotides, the CDR3 is TGTGCCAGCAGTTACACCCCCGGGACAGGGGTACAGCCCCAGCATTTT. Protein: CASSYTPGTGVQPQHF. The V call is TRBV6-2 or TRBV6-3, the J call TRBJ1-5; the match to TRBD1 covers 10 bases. CDR3 length equals 16 residues. V was pared by 2 bases and J by 7 bases, with 8 bases of the junction left unmatched. Germline V gene data show CDR1 as MNHEY and CDR2 as SVGEGT.

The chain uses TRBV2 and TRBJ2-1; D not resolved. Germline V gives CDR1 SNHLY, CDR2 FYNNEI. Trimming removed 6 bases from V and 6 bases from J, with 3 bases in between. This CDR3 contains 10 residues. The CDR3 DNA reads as TGTGCCAGCAGGGGCAATGAGCAGTTCTTC. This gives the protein CASRGNEQFF. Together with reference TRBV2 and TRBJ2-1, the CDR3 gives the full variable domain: EPEVTQTPSHQVTQMGQEVILRCVPISNHLYFYWYRQILGQKVEFLVSFYNNEISEKSEIFDDQFSVERPDGSNFTLKIRSTKLEDSAMYFCASRGNEQFFGPGTRLTVL.

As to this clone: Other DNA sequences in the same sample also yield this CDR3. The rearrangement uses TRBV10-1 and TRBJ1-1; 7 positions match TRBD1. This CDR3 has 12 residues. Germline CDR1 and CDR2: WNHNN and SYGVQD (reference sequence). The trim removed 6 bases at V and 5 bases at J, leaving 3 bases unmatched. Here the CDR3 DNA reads TGCGCCAGCAGCAAACAGGGGACTGAAGCTTTCTTT. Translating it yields CASSKQGTEAFF.

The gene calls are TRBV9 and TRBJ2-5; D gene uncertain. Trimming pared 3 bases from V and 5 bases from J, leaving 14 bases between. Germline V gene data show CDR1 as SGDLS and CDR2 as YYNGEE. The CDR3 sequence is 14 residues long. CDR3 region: CASSADTRAETQYF. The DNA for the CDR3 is TGTGCCAGCAGCGCCGACACTCGAGCGGAGACCCAGTACTTC.

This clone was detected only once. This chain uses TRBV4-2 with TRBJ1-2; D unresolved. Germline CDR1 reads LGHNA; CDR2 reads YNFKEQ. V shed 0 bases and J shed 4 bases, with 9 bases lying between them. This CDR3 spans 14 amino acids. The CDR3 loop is CASSQEGSFYGYTF. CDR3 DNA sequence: TGTGCCAGCAGCCAAGAAGGGTCCTTCTATGGCTACACCTTC.

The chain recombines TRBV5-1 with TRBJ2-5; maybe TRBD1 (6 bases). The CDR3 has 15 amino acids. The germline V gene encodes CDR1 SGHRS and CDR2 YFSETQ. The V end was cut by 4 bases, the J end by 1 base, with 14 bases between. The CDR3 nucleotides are TGCGCCAGCAGCCCTAACAAGGGGGTCCAAGAGACCCAGTACTTC. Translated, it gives CASSPNKGVQETQYF.

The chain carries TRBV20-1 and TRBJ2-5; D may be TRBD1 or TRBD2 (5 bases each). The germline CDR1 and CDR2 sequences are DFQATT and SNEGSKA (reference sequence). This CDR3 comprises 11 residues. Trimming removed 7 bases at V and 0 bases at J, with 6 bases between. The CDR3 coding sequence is TGCAGTGGGGGGTACCAAGAGACCCAGTACTTC. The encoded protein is CSGGYQETQYF.

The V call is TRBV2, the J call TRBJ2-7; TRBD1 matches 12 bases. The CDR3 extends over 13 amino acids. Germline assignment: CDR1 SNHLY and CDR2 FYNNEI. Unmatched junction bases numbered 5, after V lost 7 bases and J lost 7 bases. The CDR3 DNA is TGTGCCAGCATGGGACAGGGGGCGGGAGAGCAGTACTTC. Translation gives CASMGQGAGEQYF.

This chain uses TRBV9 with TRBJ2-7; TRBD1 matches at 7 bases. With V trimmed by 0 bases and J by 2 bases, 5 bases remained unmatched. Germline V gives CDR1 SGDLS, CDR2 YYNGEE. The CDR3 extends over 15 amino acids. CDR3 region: CASSVGTGATYEQYF. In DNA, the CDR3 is TGTGCCAGCAGCGTAGGGACAGGAGCCACCTACGAGCAGTACTTC.

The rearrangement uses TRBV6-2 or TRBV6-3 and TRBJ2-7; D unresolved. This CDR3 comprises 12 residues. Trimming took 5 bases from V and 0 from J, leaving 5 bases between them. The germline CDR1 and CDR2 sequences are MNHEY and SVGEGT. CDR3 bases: TGTGCCAGCAGTGAGATCTCCTACGAGCAGTACTTC. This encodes CASSEISYEQYF.

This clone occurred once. In DNA, the CDR3 is TGTGCCAGTAGTAAACCCTCGACAGGGGGCTATAATTCACCCCTCCACTTT. Protein: CASSKPSTGGYNSPLHF. This chain uses TRBV19 with TRBJ1-6, with 9 bases that match TRBD1. Germline V lookup: CDR1 LNHDA, CDR2 SQIVND (reference sequence). Trimming at V came to 4 bases and at J to 3 bases, leaving 7 bases not matched to a gene. CDR3 length equals 17 residues. The full variable domain, with the rest looked up from reference TRBV19 and TRBJ1-6, is DGGITQSPKYLFRKEGQNVTLSCEQNLNHDAMYWYRQDPGQGLRLIYYSQIVNDFQKGDIAEGYSVSREKKESFPLTVTSAQKNPTAFYLCASSKPSTGGYNSPLHFGNGTRLTVT.